The T cell receptor (beta chain) under discussion was sequenced for a study of blood T cell repertoires in COVID-19. Whole-study context: Researchers got acute and convalescent COVID-19 samples from the United States, Italy and Spain. PBMCs, B-cell-depleted T cells, or T cells were the source of the cDNA or gDNA that made up the material.

The germline V gene has CDR1 MNHEY and CDR2 SMNVEV (reference sequence). The length of the CDR3 is 16 residues. Unmatched junction bases numbered 6, after V lost 3 bases and J lost 2 bases. Per the study methods: Reference gene primer amplification gave estimated nucleated cell counts. The method was immunoSEQ multiplex PCR; TCRdb's version includes in-frame clones alone and lacks a portion of them. V and J calls and clone size are those listed in that table; D and trimming were worked out from the DNA. The sample holds over 150,000 clones, around 80% seen once. This rearrangement joins TRBV27 to TRBJ2-7, with TRBD2 matching 11 bases. The sequencing input was peripheral blood. This receptor was taken from a woman aged 50 to 60 with acute or convalescent COVID-19. The CDR3 nucleotides are TGTGCCAGCAGTTTCCAACTAGCGGGAGTTACCTACGAGCAGTACTTC. It codes for CASSFQLAGVTYEQYF.